The rows below give T cell receptor beta chains drawn from one sample of a study of blood T cell repertoires in COVID-19. Data came from immunoSEQ multiplex PCR; TCRdb stores just in-frame clones and leaves some out. The sample has fewer than 150,000 clones; more than 70% are singletons. Sequenced sample: peripheral blood. These receptors were collected from a woman aged 25 to 39 who had recovered from COVID-19. Each CDR3 is given with its conserved first and last residue. Expanded clones get a size class; other rows say once, few or many, or leave the size out.

clone_size: NA
j_call: TRBJ1-5
v_call: TRBV9
cdr3_aa: CASSSGQGANQPQHF

clone_size: NA
j_call: TRBJ2-3
v_call: TRBV20-1
cdr3_aa: CSASRGTDTQYF

clone_size: NA
j_call: TRBJ1-5
v_call: TRBV2
cdr3_aa: CASTQASNQPQHF

clone_size: NA
j_call: TRBJ1-2
v_call: TRBV10-1
cdr3_aa: CASSGDLGAADGYTF

clone_size: NA
j_call: TRBJ2-7
v_call: TRBV9
cdr3_aa: CASSATWGLGWVHYEQYF

clone_size: NA
j_call: TRBJ2-1
v_call: TRBV11-3
cdr3_aa: CASSSNSGGYNEQFF

clone_size: NA
j_call: TRBJ2-7
v_call: TRBV11-2
cdr3_aa: CASSLAAGEFYEQYF

clone_size: NA
j_call: TRBJ1-1
v_call: TRBV10-3
cdr3_aa: CAISEQGKNTEAFF

clone_size: NA
j_call: TRBJ1-6
v_call: TRBV15
cdr3_aa: CATSRDISGDSPLHF

clone_size: NA
j_call: TRBJ2-5
v_call: TRBV11-2
cdr3_aa: CASSPSLPRETQYF

clone_size: NA
j_call: TRBJ2-2
v_call: TRBV10-2
cdr3_aa: CASRGLAGGQNTGELFF

clone_size: NA
j_call: TRBJ2-2
v_call: TRBV5-6
cdr3_aa: CASSPPTGPNTGELFF

clone_size: NA
j_call: TRBJ1-5
v_call: TRBV3-1/TRBV3-2
cdr3_aa: CASSQANRNQPQHF

clone_size: few
j_call: TRBJ2-5
v_call: TRBV5-1
cdr3_aa: CASSLVQTGYQETQYF

clone_size: once
j_call: TRBJ1-5
v_call: TRBV6-5
cdr3_aa: CAITASGVSNQPQHF

clone_size: NA
j_call: TRBJ1-3
v_call: TRBV4-1
cdr3_aa: CASSQLQVSGNTIYF

clone_size: NA
j_call: TRBJ1-2
v_call: TRBV4-1
cdr3_aa: CASSLAENYGYTF

clone_size: NA
j_call: TRBJ2-5
v_call: TRBV9
cdr3_aa: CASSVGLREETQYF

clone_size: NA
j_call: TRBJ2-2
v_call: TRBV28
cdr3_aa: CASSSGQANTGELFF

clone_size: NA
j_call: TRBJ2-3
v_call: TRBV7-3
cdr3_aa: CASSLKGLGEGPTDTQYF

clone_size: once
j_call: TRBJ1-1
v_call: TRBV11-2
cdr3_aa: CASSFSSGTGTTEAFF

clone_size: NA
j_call: TRBJ2-7
v_call: TRBV6-5
cdr3_aa: CASSTLAGATYEQYF

clone_size: NA
j_call: TRBJ2-3
v_call: TRBV9
cdr3_aa: CASSAGTADTDTQYF

clone_size: NA
j_call: TRBJ2-1
v_call: TRBV6-1
cdr3_aa: CASSEASGDRLYNEQFF

clone_size: NA
j_call: TRBJ2-2
v_call: TRBV5-1
cdr3_aa: CASSLGTGSGELFF

clone_size: NA
j_call: TRBJ2-7
v_call: TRBV5-1
cdr3_aa: CASRPGTASYEQYF

clone_size: NA
j_call: TRBJ2-7
v_call: TRBV5-1
cdr3_aa: CASSLADSAYEQYF

clone_size: NA
j_call: TRBJ2-7
v_call: TRBV10-2
cdr3_aa: CASRKQGAGYEQYF

clone_size: NA
j_call: TRBJ2-7
v_call: TRBV19
cdr3_aa: CASSHTPYEQYF

clone_size: few
j_call: TRBJ2-7
v_call: TRBV5-8
cdr3_aa: CASSWGGSSGSYEQYF

clone_size: few
j_call: TRBJ2-5
v_call: TRBV23-1
cdr3_aa: CASSHPGVQETQYF

clone_size: NA
j_call: TRBJ2-7
v_call: TRBV15
cdr3_aa: CATSRRGEVFHEQYF

clone_size: NA
j_call: TRBJ2-3
v_call: TRBV4-1
cdr3_aa: CASSQDNRAAGADTQYF

clone_size: NA
j_call: TRBJ1-3
v_call: TRBV5-5
cdr3_aa: CASSPTLPGNTIYF

clone_size: NA
j_call: TRBJ1-2
v_call: TRBV18
cdr3_aa: CASSPGEYGYTF

clone_size: NA
j_call: TRBJ2-5
v_call: TRBV5-1
cdr3_aa: CASSFPTGQETQYF

clone_size: few
j_call: TRBJ1-4
v_call: TRBV7-9
cdr3_aa: CASSYWDRESEKLFF

clone_size: NA
j_call: TRBJ1-2
v_call: TRBV10-2
cdr3_aa: CASSERGQGASLDGYTF

clone_size: NA
j_call: TRBJ2-2
v_call: TRBV7-7
cdr3_aa: CASSLASETGATGELFF

clone_size: once
j_call: TRBJ2-5
v_call: TRBV18
cdr3_aa: CASSPRTNWETQYF

clone_size: NA
j_call: TRBJ2-7
v_call: TRBV5-6
cdr3_aa: CASSLLGEQYF

clone_size: few
j_call: TRBJ1-2
v_call: TRBV4-2
cdr3_aa: CASSQDLNSDSNYGYTF

clone_size: once
j_call: TRBJ1-2
v_call: TRBV2
cdr3_aa: CASSEQDRDSGGYTF

clone_size: NA
j_call: TRBJ2-2
v_call: TRBV2
cdr3_aa: CASSGDRSGELFF

clone_size: few
j_call: TRBJ2-3
v_call: TRBV2
cdr3_aa: CASRTGGGTDTQYF

clone_size: NA
j_call: TRBJ1-5
v_call: TRBV15
cdr3_aa: CATSREIGNQPQHF

clone_size: NA
j_call: TRBJ1-2
v_call: TRBV5-1
cdr3_aa: CASSLTRNYGYTF

clone_size: few
j_call: TRBJ2-7
v_call: TRBV14
cdr3_aa: CASRSGSSSYEQYF

clone_size: NA
j_call: TRBJ1-2
v_call: TRBV7-9
cdr3_aa: CASSSTGLHGYTF

clone_size: once
j_call: TRBJ1-2
v_call: TRBV5-1
cdr3_aa: CASSLDRGETYGYTF